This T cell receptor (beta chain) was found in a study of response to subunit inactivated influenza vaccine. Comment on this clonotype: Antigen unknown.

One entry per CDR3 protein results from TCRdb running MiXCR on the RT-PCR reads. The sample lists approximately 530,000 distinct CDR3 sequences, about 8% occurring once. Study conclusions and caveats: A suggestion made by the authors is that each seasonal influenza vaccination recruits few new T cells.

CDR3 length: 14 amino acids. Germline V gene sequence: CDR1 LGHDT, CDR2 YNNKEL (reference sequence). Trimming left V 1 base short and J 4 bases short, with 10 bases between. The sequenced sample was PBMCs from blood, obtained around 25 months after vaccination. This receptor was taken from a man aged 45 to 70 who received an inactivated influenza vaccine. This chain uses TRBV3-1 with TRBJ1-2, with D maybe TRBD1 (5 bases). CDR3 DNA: TGTGCCAGCAGCCAAGTGAAGGGGACCTATGGCTACACCTTC. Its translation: CASSQVKGTYGYTF.